This T cell receptor beta chain came from a study of regulatory T cells in long-lasting Graves disease. Arm-PCR of CDR3 regions with iRepertoire HTBI primers generated TCR beta libraries. TCRdb passed the multiplex PCR reads through MiXCR, listing each CDR3 protein once. The sample has 380,000 or so distinct CDR3 sequences; around 15% are singletons. Noted time point: newly diagnosed GD, antithyroid drugs for less than 3 months. The TCR library was made from RNA that had been extracted from PBMCs in TRIzol. The V and J ends lost 5 bases and 7 bases, in that order; junction bases with no gene match: 10. CDR1 and CDR2 from the germline V gene are SGHTA and FQGNSA. This CDR3 spans 15 amino acids. This sample was also put to use in a study of T cells in Graves' hyperthyroidism and ophthalmopathy.

This TCR was recovered from a woman aged 18-29 years with Graves disease. The specimen was peripheral blood mononuclear cells (PBMCs), collected at new diagnosis, from a patient treated with antithyroid drugs. The genes are TRBV7-2 and TRBJ1-4, with TRBD1 matching over 7 bases. The CDR3: CASSAVQGRREKLFF. The DNA for the CDR3 is TGTGCCAGCAGCGCCGTACAGGGGAGGCGTGAAAAACTGTTTTTT.